This passage covers 10 T cell receptor beta chains from one sample sequenced in a study of control samples from healthy donors and cancer patients. Libraries were prepared by immunoSEQ multiplex PCR; TCRdb keeps only in-frame clonotypes and omits some of them. The sample yields approximately 82,000 clones, around 94% seen once. Sequencing input: blood. These receptors all come from a woman under 30 in good health.

This clone was recorded only once. The chain couples TRBV6-4 to TRBJ2-2; TRBD1 or TRBD2 may be the D gene (5 bases each). The germline V gene has CDR1 MRHNA and CDR2 SNTAGT. V lost 5 bases and J lost 6, with 13 bases in between. The CDR3 sequence is 14 residues long. The CDR3 nucleotides read TGTGCCAGCAGTAGGGACGAGAGCTCCGGGGAGCTGTTTTTT. Amino acid sequence: CASSRDESSGELFF.

This clone was found a few times. J is TRBJ1-4 and V is TRBV27; the D gene is possibly TRBD1 (6 bases). V was trimmed by 7 bases and J by 7 bases, leaving 13 bases between them. The CDR3 totals 13 residues. The germline CDR1 and CDR2 sequences are MNHEY and SMNVEV (reference sequence). The CDR3 DNA follows: TGTGCCAGCACGGGGGCCTTGGGTGAAAAACTGTTTTTT. As protein: CASTGALGEKLFF.

The chain couples TRBV10-1 to TRBJ2-3, with D possibly TRBD2 on 7 matching bases. V was shortened by 2 bases and J by 1 base, with 13 bases between the two germline ends. CDR1 and CDR2 (germline): WNHNN, SYGVQD (reference sequence). CDR3 size: 16 residues. CDR3: CASSEGRGGRTDTQYF. DNA of the CDR3: TGCGCCAGCAGTGAGGGGAGGGGGGGGCGCACAGATACGCAGTATTTT.

The rearrangement uses TRBV5-5 and TRBJ2-2; 8 positions match TRBD1. V shed 4 bases, J shed 6 bases, and the junction held 5 bases outside the gene matches. This CDR3 has 14 amino acids. Germline V CDR1 and CDR2: SGHKS, YYEKEE (reference sequence). CDR3 amino acids: CASSPATGAGELFF. The DNA of the CDR3 is TGTGCCAGCAGCCCAGCGACAGGGGCCGGGGAGCTGTTTTTT.

V usage is TRBV19 and J usage is TRBJ1-1; no reliable D call. This CDR3 has 12 residues. V lost 7 bases and J lost 4, with 10 bases in between. Germline lookup yields CDR1 LNHDA and CDR2 SQIVND (reference sequence). The CDR3 DNA reads as TGTGCCAGTAAACCTGTTGGCACTGAAGCTTTCTTT. Translation gives CASKPVGTEAFF. Supplemented by reference TRBV19 and TRBJ1-1, the full variable domain reads DGGITQSPKYLFRKEGQNVTLSCEQNLNHDAMYWYRQDPGQGLRLIYYSQIVNDFQKGDIAEGYSVSREKKESFPLTVTSAQKNPTAFYLCASKPVGTEAFFGQGTRLTVV.

The chain combines TRBV4-1 with TRBJ2-7; TRBD2 matches at 14 bases. The V segment lost 3 bases and the J segment 2 bases; nucleotides outside the gene matches: 9. Germline lookup yields CDR1 MGHRA and CDR2 YSYEKL. The CDR3 extends over 18 amino acids. The CDR3 sequence: CASSQPSGTSGGAYEQYF. For the CDR3, the DNA is TGCGCCAGCAGCCAGCCCTCCGGGACTAGCGGGGGAGCCTACGAGCAGTACTTC.

This chain connects TRBV6-6 to TRBJ2-1; D is undetermined. The germline V gene encodes CDR1 MNHNY and CDR2 SVGAGI (reference sequence). Trimming took 6 bases from V and 3 from J, leaving 15 bases between them. The CDR3 has 15 amino acids. CDR3 in amino acids: CASSPRVRNYNEQFF. Here the CDR3 DNA reads TGTGCCAGCAGCCCAAGAGTCCGCAACTACAATGAGCAGTTCTTC.

By share, this clone ranks as medium-sized. V and J are TRBV27 and TRBJ2-2, with D unresolved. Germline V gene data show CDR1 as MNHEY and CDR2 as SMNVEV (reference sequence). The CDR3 runs to 14 residues. V was cut by 4 bases and J by 6 bases, with 12 bases left in between. The CDR3 nucleotides are TGTGCCAGCAGTTCAAAACCCGCGGCCGGGGAGCTGTTTTTT. It specifies CASSSKPAAGELFF.

This chain uses TRBV27 with TRBJ1-1; no clear D. The ends were cut back, 4 bases at V and 7 bases at J, with 22 bases in the middle. The CDR3 is 16 residues long. Per the germline V gene, CDR1 is MNHEY and CDR2 is SMNVEV (reference sequence). The CDR3: CASSWQSDALFGEAFF. CDR3 sequence (DNA): TGTGCCAGCAGTTGGCAATCGGACGCATTATTTGGTGAAGCTTTCTTT.

This chain links TRBV11-3 with TRBJ2-1; 11 nucleotides agree with TRBD2. V lost 5 bases and J lost 8; bases outside the gene matches: 8. The germline gives CDR1 SGHNT, CDR2 YENEEA. The CDR3 totals 15 residues. The CDR3 region is CASSISGGATDEQFF. In DNA form, the CDR3 reads TGTGCCAGCAGCATTAGCGGGGGGGCCACCGATGAGCAGTTCTTC.